This entry lists 11 T cell receptor beta chains sequenced from one sample in a study of post-analysis software for immune sequencing data. Study results and limitations: Patients had higher frequencies than controls of a few TRBV segments, including TRBV5-6, TRBV5-1 and TRBV20-1.

For these receptors, no antigen is known. Unique-molecular-identifier-tagged TCR beta cDNA libraries were used. One entry per CDR3 protein, called by TCRdb with MiXCR from the PCR reads. The profile covers hundreds of thousands of distinct CDR3 sequences, with about 32% appearing a single time and roughly 0.54% taken by the ten largest. Material for sequencing was blood. Receptors originate from a girl aged 10-17 years with multiple sclerosis.

The chain has TRBV20-1 and TRBJ2-3; no firm D call. The CDR3 length is 12 residues. Germline V gene lookup returns CDR1 DFQATT and CDR2 SNEGSKA (reference sequence). With 2 bases removed from V and 4 bases from J, the gap between germline ends came to 7 bases. CDR3 bases: TGCAGTGCTAGAAACTCGGCAGATACGCAGTATTTT. Translation: CSARNSADTQYF.

There are a few counts of this clonotype. This chain uses TRBV4-1 with TRBJ2-3; 8 positions agree with TRBD1. The V gene's germline CDR1 is MGHRA and CDR2 YSYEKL. Unmatched junction bases numbered 5, after V lost 0 bases and J lost 3 bases. The CDR3 runs 16 residues. The CDR3 here is CASSQDLDRETDTQYF. The CDR3 region has the DNA TGCGCCAGCAGCCAAGATTTGGACAGGGAAACAGATACGCAGTATTTT.

The CDR3 bases are TGCGCCAGCAGGGCGACAGGGAGTAACTACGAGCAGTACTTC. Translated: CASRATGSNYEQYF. This chain joins TRBV5-1 and TRBJ2-5; 7 bases fit TRBD1. The end of the DNA fits TRBJ2-7 better, so the J call may be wrong. The CDR3 has 14 amino acids. In germline, CDR1 is SGHRS, CDR2 YFSETQ.

This clonotype was observed a few times. The chain is built from TRBV7-8 and TRBJ2-7; D not certain. The CDR3 is 12 amino acids. The V end was cut by 6 bases, the J end by 4 bases, with 10 bases between. Germline loops: CDR1 SGHVS, CDR2 FQNEAQ. In nucleotides, the CDR3 is TGTGCCAGCAGGGGGAATACTTACGAGCAGTACTTC. Amino acids: CASRGNTYEQYF.

This chain joins TRBV20-1 and TRBJ2-5; TRBD1 matches at 7 bases. Per germline, CDR1 DFQATT and CDR2 SNEGSKA (reference sequence). The V and J ends lost 6 bases and 1 base, in that order; junction bases with no gene match: 8. This CDR3 spans 14 amino acids. The CDR3 DNA follows: TGCAGTGCCCAGCCTCGGACAGGCCAAGAGACCCAGTACTTC. Translating it yields CSAQPRTGQETQYF.

The chain couples TRBV6-6 to TRBJ1-1; D perhaps matches TRBD1 (5 bases). From germline, CDR1 is MNHNY and CDR2 SVGAGI (reference sequence). The V end lost 8 bases, the J end lost 7 bases, and 8 bases lay between the germline ends. The CDR3 consists of 10 residues. The CDR3 sequence: CASSRGEAFF. In DNA form, the CDR3 reads TGTGCCAGCTCAAGGGGTGAAGCTTTCTTT.

The genes are TRBV20-1 and TRBJ2-7; D call uncertain. Trimming removed 3 bases from V and 0 bases from J, with 9 bases in between. CDR3 length: 13 residues. The germline V gene has CDR1 DFQATT and CDR2 SNEGSKA (reference sequence). The CDR3 region is CSASTRISYEQYF. CDR3 sequence (DNA): TGCAGTGCTAGCACCCGTATCTCCTACGAGCAGTACTTC.

This sequence joins TRBV27 and TRBJ2-1; 9 nucleotides match TRBD2. CDR1 is MNHEY, CDR2 SMNVEV, per germline (reference sequence). The CDR3 sequence is 15 residues long. V shed 5 bases, J shed 2 bases, and the junction held 4 bases outside the gene matches. The CDR3 loop is CASSTLAGPYNEQFF. CDR3 in DNA: TGTGCCAGCAGTACCCTAGCGGGACCCTACAATGAGCAGTTCTTC.

The chain employs TRBV6-1 and TRBJ2-5; TRBD1 agrees at 8 bases. The length of the CDR3 is 15 residues. Germline V gene sequence: CDR1 MNHNS, CDR2 SASEGT. Trimming cost V 4 bases and J 4 bases; bases outside gene matches: 8. This CDR3 reads CASSAARGQGETQYF. The CDR3 nucleotides read TGTGCCAGCAGTGCGGCCCGAGGACAGGGAGAGACCCAGTACTTC.

The J gene is TRBJ1-1, the V gene TRBV6-2 or TRBV6-3; no firm D call. CDR1 and CDR2 (germline): MNHEY, SVGEGT. Trimming left V 6 bases short and J 3 bases short, with 11 bases between. This CDR3 region has 13 residues. The CDR3 bases are TGTGCCAGCAGCCCACACATGGACACTGAAGCTTTCTTT. Translated: CASSPHMDTEAFF.

This clonotype has just a few counts. This CDR3 reads CASSSPQVGSYNEQFF. The CDR3 DNA is TGTGCCAGCAGCTCCCCTCAGGTCGGCTCCTACAATGAGCAGTTCTTC. The chain is built from TRBV7-9 and TRBJ2-1; D remains ambiguous. The germline CDR1 and CDR2 sequences are SEHNR and FQNEAQ (reference sequence). CDR3 length: 16 residues. Trimming pared 4 bases from V and 0 bases from J, leaving 13 bases between.